This T cell receptor (beta chain) was obtained from a study of a mutant IDH1 vaccine in newly diagnosed glioma. Study-wide background: There were eight vaccinations for patients, given in weeks 1, 3, 5, 7, 11, 15, 19 and 23. Patients got their first vaccination 4-6 weeks after radiotherapy alone, or with temozolomide cycles.

TCRdb keeps only in-frame clones here, not all; method: immunoSEQ multiplex PCR. The table records 25,000 to 35,000 clones, 88% of them present only once. The time point was: week 23, last vaccination. Vaccinated patients received 300 ug of mutant IDH1 20-mer peptide per dose, with topical imiquimod. This CDR3 contains 13 residues. Germline V gene sequence: CDR1 WSHSY, CDR2 SAAADI. Unmatched junction bases numbered 7, after V lost 4 bases and J lost 7 bases. Turning to this clone: What it recognizes is unknown.

The sample in question was PBMCs, obtained from a glioma patient whose treatment included an IDH1 peptide vaccine. The clonotype was recovered from a man aged 35 to 55 with glioma. This chain connects TRBV10-2 to TRBJ2-7, with 7 bases fitting TRBD1. The CDR3 sequence: CASSGQQGTEQYV. The CDR3 nucleotides read TGCGCCAGCAGTGGGCAACAGGGGACGGAGCAGTACGTC.